This TCR beta chain was captured in a study of OX40 agonist ivuxolimab in advanced cancers. Study at large: Partial responses were achieved by three patients: one hepatocellular carcinoma, two cutaneous melanoma.

Losses at the gene ends were 2 bases for V and 7 bases for J; bases not matched to a gene: 14. Germline-derived CDR1 and CDR2 are KGHSH and LQKENI. The CDR3 spans 17 residues. Assay used: immunoSEQ multiplex PCR; TCRdb lists only in-frame clones, some missing. The sample contains 34,000 or so clones, 81% of which appear only once. Sequencing used CD4+ or CD8+ T cells sorted from blood, obtained in a trial of the OX40 agonist ivuxolimab. This clonotype originated in an adult with an advanced solid tumor such as melanoma, head and neck, liver or kidney cancer. This chain uses TRBV18 with TRBJ2-5; 9 nucleotides line up with TRBD2. The CDR3 bases are TGTGCCAGCTCACCAGCTTCGACTAGCGGAGCCGGGGGGACCCAGTACTTC. Amino acid sequence: CASSPASTSGAGGTQYF.